This TCR beta chain is drawn from a study of response to subunit inactivated influenza vaccine. TCRdb reprocessed the RT-PCR reads with MiXCR, giving one entry per CDR3 protein. The sample has 450,000 to 600,000 distinct CDR3 sequences; 16% are singletons. In this sample, this clonotype turned up a few times. Trimming pared 0 bases from V and 7 bases from J, leaving 19 bases between. The CDR3 consists of 17 residues. Germline CDR1 is DFQATT and CDR2 is SNEGSKA (reference sequence). The starting material was CD4+ T cells sorted from PBMCs, obtained approximately 25 months after vaccination. This TCR came from a man between 50 and 69 years old who received an inactivated influenza vaccine. The chain carries TRBV20-1 and TRBJ1-6, with a weak D call TRBD1 (6 bases). CDR3 sequence reads: CSARDGGPGRKNSPLHF. The CDR3 coding sequence is TGCAGTGCTAGAGATGGGGGCCCGGGCCGAAAGAATTCACCCCTCCACTTT.